These T cell receptor beta chains were read from a single sample in a study of shared clonotypes between healthy human individuals. Clones were sequenced by immunoSEQ multiplex PCR, and TCRdb holds only the in-frame ones, with some missing. This table has 2 million to 3 million clones, approximately 93% appearing once. The sample consisted of naive CD4+ T cells from PBMCs. The source of these receptors is a man aged 18 to 29 in good health. Some clones in this sample may be carry-over from other donors' samples. CDR3s leave out the opening cysteine and the closing phenylalanine or tryptophan. The order of the fields is CDR3 protein, J gene, V gene, D gene. A D gene is named only where the DNA matches it firmly.

CDR3: ASSWTSGTDTQY
J: TRBJ2-3
V: TRBV18
D: TRBD2

CDR3: ASSLTGREQY
J: TRBJ2-7
V: TRBV28
D: NA

CDR3: ASTQIYEQY
J: TRBJ2-7
V: TRBV6-1
D: NA

CDR3: ASSPASVGTEAF
J: TRBJ1-1
V: TRBV18
D: NA

CDR3: AISERDNTEAF
J: TRBJ1-1
V: TRBV10-3
D: NA

CDR3: ASSMWGAGQPQH
J: TRBJ1-5
V: TRBV19
D: NA

CDR3: ASSHSLLAGDLSYNEQF
J: TRBJ2-1
V: TRBV4-3
D: TRBD2

CDR3: ASSLPGKPPQH
J: TRBJ1-5
V: TRBV28
D: NA

CDR3: ASIQGISGNSPLH
J: TRBJ1-6
V: TRBV6-1
D: NA

CDR3: ASSLTPRESGELF
J: TRBJ2-2
V: TRBV5-1
D: NA

CDR3: ASSWGAPSPTEAF
J: TRBJ1-1
V: TRBV7-9
D: NA

CDR3: ASSYSGDIGTDTQY
J: TRBJ2-3
V: TRBV6-5
D: NA

CDR3: ASSVAGGRKTGELF
J: TRBJ2-2
V: TRBV9
D: TRBD1

CDR3: ASSFLFRDSYTEAF
J: TRBJ1-1
V: TRBV28
D: TRBD1

CDR3: ASSPGTTLAVEQY
J: TRBJ2-7
V: TRBV19
D: TRBD2

CDR3: ASSPLGGGGLEQY
J: TRBJ2-7
V: TRBV4-1
D: NA

CDR3: ASSFDRSSYNEQF
J: TRBJ2-1
V: TRBV5-4
D: NA

CDR3: ASSQGGQGTDTQY
J: TRBJ2-3
V: TRBV4-2
D: TRBD1

CDR3: ASSRRTGTNEQF
J: TRBJ2-1
V: TRBV4-3
D: TRBD1

CDR3: ASSLEENTEAF
J: TRBJ1-1
V: TRBV7-2
D: NA

CDR3: ASSPRAVLVQETQY
J: TRBJ2-5
V: TRBV18
D: NA

CDR3: AISPPGEGHSDTQY
J: TRBJ2-3
V: TRBV10-3
D: TRBD2

CDR3: ASSPVVNEQF
J: TRBJ2-1
V: TRBV18
D: NA

CDR3: ASNKGGTDEQY
J: TRBJ2-7
V: TRBV19
D: TRBD1

CDR3: ASSVSSDTQY
J: TRBJ2-3
V: TRBV9
D: NA

CDR3: ASSLYGTQNTEAF
J: TRBJ1-1
V: TRBV7-2
D: NA